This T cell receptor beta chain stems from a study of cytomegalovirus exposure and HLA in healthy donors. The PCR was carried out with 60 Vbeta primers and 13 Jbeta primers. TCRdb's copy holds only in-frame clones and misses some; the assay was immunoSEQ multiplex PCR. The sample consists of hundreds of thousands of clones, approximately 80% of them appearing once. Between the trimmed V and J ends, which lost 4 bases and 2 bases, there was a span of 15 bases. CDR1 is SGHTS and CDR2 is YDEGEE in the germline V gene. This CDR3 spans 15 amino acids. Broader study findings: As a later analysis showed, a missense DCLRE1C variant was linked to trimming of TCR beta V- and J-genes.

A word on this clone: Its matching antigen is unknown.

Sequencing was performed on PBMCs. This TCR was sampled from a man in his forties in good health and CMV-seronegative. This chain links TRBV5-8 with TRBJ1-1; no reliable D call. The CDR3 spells CASSVRRSTNTEAFF. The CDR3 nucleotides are TGTGCCAGCAGCGTACGACGGAGCACCAACACTGAAGCTTTCTTT. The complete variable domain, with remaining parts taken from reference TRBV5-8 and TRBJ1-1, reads EAGVTQSPTHLIKTRGQQATLRCSPISGHTSVYWYQQALGLGLQFLLWYDEGEERNRGNFPPRFSGRQFPNYSSELNVNALELEDSALYLCASSVRRSTNTEAFFGQGTRLTVV.